This TCR beta chain is from a study of CD8 T cells in Susac syndrome. From germline, CDR1 is MNHEY and CDR2 SVGEGT. V lost 6 bases and J 4 bases, leaving 12 bases between the germline ends. This CDR3 contains 13 residues. The authors reverse transcribed roughly 0.45 to 1 ug RNA with random hexamers. An immunoSEQ multiplex PCR generated amplified TCR beta CDR3 products spanning 54 Vbeta and 13 Jbeta. One entry per CDR3 protein, called by TCRdb with MiXCR from the immunoSEQ multiplex PCR reads. The data show about 290,000 distinct CDR3 sequences, around 85% seen once. Peripheral blood CD8+ and CD4+ T cells were profiled by TCR beta sequencing. The multiple sclerosis control cohort comprised treatment-naive individuals presenting with stable or active relapsing-remitting disease. Negative isolation was used for CD8+ and CD4+ T cells and FACS enrichment for TEMRA cells. This clonotype was counted a few times.

Input material: CD8+ T cells from PBMCs. The rearrangement joins TRBV6-2 or TRBV6-3 to TRBJ1-1; possible D gene TRBD1, 5 bases. The receptor was isolated from a human donor with multiple sclerosis. The CDR3 region is CASRVGPGTEAFF. CDR3 bases: TGTGCCAGCAGGGTGGGGCCCGGCACTGAAGCTTTCTTT.